This passage covers 25 T cell receptor beta chains from one sample sequenced in a study of shared clonotypes between healthy human individuals. Libraries were prepared by immunoSEQ multiplex PCR; TCRdb keeps only in-frame clonotypes and omits some of them. This sample has under 600,000 clones, with more than 95% found just once. Sequenced material: naive CD4+ T cells sorted from blood. Subset meaning: CD45RA+ positively selected. The receptors come from a woman in her twenties or thirties in good health.

The gene calls are TRBV30 and TRBJ1-3; D is perhaps TRBD1 (6 bases). The CDR3 consists of 13 residues. Germline V lookup: CDR1 GTSNPN, CDR2 SVGIG (reference sequence). V was pared by 5 bases and J by 3 bases, with 11 bases between. CDR3 sequence (DNA): TGTGCCTGGGAACAGGGCGGTGGAAACACCATATATTTT. The encoded protein is CAWEQGGGNTIYF.

V is TRBV6-4 and J is TRBJ1-2, with 8 bases lining up with TRBD1. The CDR3 consists of 14 residues. Germline values: CDR1 MRHNA, CDR2 SNTAGT. The J segment lost 7 bases and the V segment lost 7 bases, leaving 11 bases of the junction unmatched. The CDR3 bases are TGTGCCAGCATTCCGGGACAGGTAGCCTTTGGCTACACCTTC. Protein: CASIPGQVAFGYTF.

This sequence joins TRBV19 and TRBJ2-5, with TRBD2 matching 8 bases. From germline, CDR1 is LNHDA and CDR2 SQIVND (reference sequence). This CDR3 is 19 amino acids long. V was pared by 0 bases and J by 2 bases, with 14 bases of the junction left unmatched. This chain's CDR3 is CASSIERISGLVGQETQYF. The DNA of the CDR3 is TGTGCCAGTAGTATAGAACGGATATCGGGACTAGTGGGTCAAGAGACCCAGTACTTC.

The chain uses TRBV7-8 and TRBJ2-5; 9 nucleotides line up with TRBD2. From germline, CDR1 is SGHVS and CDR2 FQNEAQ. This CDR3 is 16 amino acids long. Trimming cost V 2 bases and J 3 bases; bases outside gene matches: 7. In DNA, the CDR3 is TGTGCCAGCAGCTTACGGGTCGTAGCGGGAGAAGAGACCCAGTACTTC. This sequence encodes CASSLRVVAGEETQYF.

The chain combines TRBV5-1 with TRBJ1-4; no clear D. CDR3 length: 15 residues. Trimming removed 0 bases at V and 3 bases at J, with 9 bases between. CDR1 is SGHRS, CDR2 YFSETQ, per germline. CDR3 in DNA: TGCGCCAGCAGCTTGGTCGGGGTGGCTAATGAAAAACTGTTTTTT. Its translation: CASSLVGVANEKLFF.

In regard to this clone: The germline gene is not matched at one end of the junction; a read error may be the cause. This chain connects TRBV5-4 to TRBJ2-1, with unresolved D. Germline CDR1 reads SGHNT; CDR2 reads YYREEE (reference sequence). The CDR3 spans 12 residues. This chain's CDR3 is CASTLDLSELFF. The DNA of the CDR3 is TGTGCCAGCACCCTTGATTTGAGTGAGCTGTTCTTC.

The CDR3 reads CASSWGLAGDPATQYF. The CDR3 DNA sequence: TGTGCCAGCAGCTGGGGACTAGCGGGAGATCCCGCTACGCAGTATTTT. This chain links TRBV13 with TRBJ2-3; 14 bases fit TRBD2. Germline loops: CDR1 PRHDT, CDR2 FYEKMQ (reference sequence). V dropped 4 bases and J dropped 8; count of bases not matched to a gene: 8. This CDR3 has 16 amino acids.

This chain links TRBV29-1 with TRBJ1-1; D may be TRBD1 (5 bases). From germline, CDR1 is SQVTM and CDR2 ANQGSEA. The CDR3 is 12 residues long. The CDR3 DNA reads as TGCGGGGCGGGGGTAATGAACACTGAAGCTTTCTTT. Translation: CGAGVMNTEAFF.

This clone has a single count. The chain joins TRBV5-4 to TRBJ2-7; D may correspond to TRBD1 or TRBD2 (5 bases each). The CDR3 consists of 14 residues. Germline V CDR1 and CDR2: SGHNT, YYREEE (reference sequence). The V and J ends lost 1 base and 3 bases respectively, with 11 bases between them. This CDR3 is CASSLSGTVYEQYF. The CDR3 bases are TGTGCCAGCAGCTTGTCAGGGACCGTCTACGAGCAGTACTTC.

This chain joins TRBV5-6 and TRBJ2-5; D remains unclear. Germline V lookup: CDR1 SGHDT, CDR2 YYEEEE. The germline V and J ends were trimmed by 2 bases and 6 bases, with 5 bases remaining between them. CDR3 length: 11 amino acids. DNA for the CDR3: TGTGCCAGCAGCTTAAGACAGACCCAGTACTTC. Residues: CASSLRQTQYF.

The V and J genes are TRBV6-5 and TRBJ2-7; TRBD2 is a possible D gene (6 bases). Trimming stripped 8 bases from V and 2 bases from J, with 10 bases between. The CDR3 runs 12 residues. In germline, CDR1 is MNHEY, CDR2 SVGAGI. CDR3 loop: CASRGGAYEQYF. CDR3 sequence (DNA): TGTGCCAGCCGCGGAGGGGCCTACGAGCAGTACTTC.

J is TRBJ2-3 and V is TRBV25-1; D is possibly TRBD2 (5 bases). Germline lookup yields CDR1 MGHDK and CDR2 SYGVNS. The length of the CDR3 is 13 residues. Trimming took off 6 bases at V and 1 base at J, with 8 bases between the two ends. The CDR3 nucleotides read TGTGCCAGCAGCCCCGGGGGCACAGATACGCAGTATTTT. Protein product: CASSPGGTDTQYF.

This chain joins TRBV18 and TRBJ1-4, with a possible D match to TRBD1 (6 bases). Trimming removed 1 base from V and 7 bases from J, with 19 bases in between. Germline values: CDR1 KGHSH, CDR2 LQKENI. The CDR3 runs to 17 residues. The CDR3 protein is CASSPLISGEDGEKLFF. Here the CDR3 DNA reads TGTGCCAGCTCACCACTCATATCAGGGGAAGACGGTGAAAAACTGTTTTTT.

The chain combines TRBV6-1 with TRBJ2-2, with 10 bases matching TRBD1. The CDR3 sequence is 15 residues long. After removal of 8 bases from V and 3 bases from J, the junction contained 6 bases not matched to a gene. Germline lookup yields CDR1 MNHNS and CDR2 SASEGT. The CDR3 sequence: CASAGQGVDTGELFF. The CDR3 nucleotides read TGTGCCAGCGCCGGACAGGGGGTAGACACCGGGGAGCTGTTTTTT.

The chain recombines TRBV28 with TRBJ2-7; D is possibly TRBD2 (5 bases). Trimming stripped 7 bases from V and 2 bases from J, with 24 bases between. From germline, CDR1 is MDHEN and CDR2 SYDVKM. The CDR3 is made up of 17 amino acids. The CDR3 sequence: CASKPLTGRGAPYEQYF. CDR3 nucleotide sequence: TGTGCCAGCAAGCCCCTTACTGGACGGGGAGCTCCCTACGAGCAGTACTTC. Filled out from reference TRBV28 and TRBJ2-7, the complete variable domain reads DVKVTQSSRYLVKRTGEKVFLECVQDMDHENMFWYRQDPGLGLRLIYFSYDVKMKEKGDIPEGYSVSREKKERFSLILESASTNQTSMYLCASKPLTGRGAPYEQYFGPGTRLTVT.

The rearrangement links TRBV7-9 to TRBJ2-1, with D maybe TRBD1 (6 bases). V was trimmed by 5 bases and J by 4 bases, leaving 15 bases between them. From germline, CDR1 is SEHNR and CDR2 FQNEAQ (reference sequence). The CDR3 extends over 15 amino acids. The DNA for the CDR3 is TGTGCCAGCAGCAAGCCGGGACAAATTTACAATGAGCAGTTCTTC. This encodes CASSKPGQIYNEQFF.

This chain uses TRBV21-1 with TRBJ2-2; TRBD2, the D gene given by the table, was not confirmed from the DNA. TRBV21-1 is a documented pseudogene. There are 18 residues in the CDR3. CDR3 nucleotide sequence: TGTGCCAGCAGCATTGGGACTAGCGGGATAACGAACACCGGGGAGCTGTTTTTT. It yields the protein CASSIGTSGITNTGELFF.

The chain employs TRBV5-8 and TRBJ2-3, with D tentatively TRBD2 (5 bases). This CDR3 has 15 amino acids. Trimming left V 4 bases short and J 7 bases short, with 19 bases between. Germline V CDR1 and CDR2: SGHTS, YDEGEE. The CDR3 sequence: CASSPVRGIGNTQYF. CDR3 DNA sequence: TGTGCCAGCAGCCCCGTCCGGGGAATAGGGAATACGCAGTATTTT.

The V gene is TRBV28, the J gene TRBJ2-7, with a possible D match to TRBD2 (6 bases). From germline, CDR1 is MDHEN and CDR2 SYDVKM. The CDR3 is 17 amino acids. Trimming removed 2 bases at V and 3 bases at J, with 20 bases between. CDR3 in amino acids: CASSLAPHGTGVYEQYF. The CDR3 DNA reads TGTGCCAGCAGTTTAGCCCCCCACGGGACTGGGGTCTACGAGCAGTACTTC.

This clone turned up a few times. The V gene is TRBV2, the J gene TRBJ1-5; tentatively, D is TRBD1 (5 bases). Germline CDR1 SNHLY, CDR2 FYNNEI. CDR3 size: 13 residues. Between the trimmed V and J ends, which lost 7 bases and 5 bases, there was a span of 12 bases. The CDR3 DNA sequence: TGTGCCAGCACCAAAGGGGAATATCAGCCCCAGCATTTT. Translation gives CASTKGEYQPQHF.

This chain joins TRBV5-1 and TRBJ2-2; tentative D call: TRBD1 (5 bases). Germline V gives CDR1 SGHRS, CDR2 YFSETQ. The V gene lost 5 bases and the J gene lost 7 bases, with 12 bases spanning the gap. The CDR3 is made up of 13 amino acids. CDR3 in amino acids: CASRSGPIGELFF. CDR3 nucleotides: TGCGCCAGCAGATCAGGGCCCATCGGGGAGCTGTTTTTT.

The chain combines TRBV27 with TRBJ1-2; D is undetermined. Per germline, CDR1 MNHEY and CDR2 SMNVEV (reference sequence). The CDR3 runs to 13 residues. V dropped 3 bases and J dropped 2 bases, with 7 bases sitting between them. The CDR3 DNA is TGTGCCAGCAGTTTTATCGGAAACTATGGCTACACCTTC. It translates to CASSFIGNYGYTF.

The rearrangement uses TRBV4-1 and TRBJ1-4; maybe TRBD1 (6 bases). Germline CDR1 reads MGHRA; CDR2 reads YSYEKL. This CDR3 region has 17 residues. The ends were cut back, 1 base at V and 0 bases at J, with 12 bases in the middle. The DNA of the CDR3 is TGCGCCAGCAGCCAAGGTCCAGGGGCAACAACTAATGAAAAACTGTTTTTT. Translated: CASSQGPGATTNEKLFF.

The rearrangement joins TRBV27 to TRBJ2-1, with TRBD2 matching 10 bases. Germline CDR1 reads MNHEY; CDR2 reads SMNVEV (reference sequence). The CDR3 contains 18 residues. V trimming: 1 base; J trimming: 1 base; junction bases outside the gene matches: 7. The CDR3 DNA reads TGTGCCAGCAGTTTATACCCGGGACTAGCGACTTCCTACAATGAGCAGTTCTTC. Translated: CASSLYPGLATSYNEQFF.

This rearrangement joins TRBV18 to TRBJ2-5, with D possibly TRBD1 on 5 matching bases. CDR3 size: 15 residues. Trimming took 3 bases from V and 6 from J, leaving 17 bases between them. Germline assignment: CDR1 KGHSH and CDR2 LQKENI. Here the CDR3 reads CASSPMDPWGQTQYF. For the CDR3, the DNA is TGTGCCAGCTCACCTATGGACCCCTGGGGCCAGACCCAGTACTTC.